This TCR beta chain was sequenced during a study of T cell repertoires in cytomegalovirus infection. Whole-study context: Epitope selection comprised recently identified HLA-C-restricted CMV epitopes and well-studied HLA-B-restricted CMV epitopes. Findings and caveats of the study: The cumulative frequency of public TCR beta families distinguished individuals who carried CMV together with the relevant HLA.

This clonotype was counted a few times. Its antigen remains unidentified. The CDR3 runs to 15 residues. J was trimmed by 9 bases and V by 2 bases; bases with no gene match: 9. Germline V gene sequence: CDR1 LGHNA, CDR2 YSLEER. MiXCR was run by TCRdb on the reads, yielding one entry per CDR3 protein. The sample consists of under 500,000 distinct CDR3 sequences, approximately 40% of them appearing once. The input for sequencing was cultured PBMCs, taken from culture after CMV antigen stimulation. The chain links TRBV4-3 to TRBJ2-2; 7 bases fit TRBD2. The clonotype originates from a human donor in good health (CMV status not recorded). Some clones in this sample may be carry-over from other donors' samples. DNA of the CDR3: TGCGCCAGCAGCCAACGAACCGGGGGGAGGCGGGAGCTGTTTTTT. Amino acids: CASSQRTGGRRELFF.